Shown below are 20 T cell receptor beta chains from a single sample sequenced in a study of identical twins. MiXCR was run by TCRdb on the 5' RACE reads, yielding one entry per CDR3 protein. The table lists 1.5 million to 2 million distinct CDR3 sequences, around 33% of them singletons. Specimen: cord blood. These receptors all stem from a newborn girl in good health.

The chain combines TRBV15 with TRBJ2-3; 9 bases match TRBD1. The J segment lost 5 bases and the V segment lost 3 bases, leaving 12 bases of the junction unmatched. The CDR3 has 17 amino acids. Germline CDR1 LNHNV, CDR2 YYDKDF (reference sequence). As DNA, the CDR3 is TGTGCCACCAGCAGGCTCACCGGGACAGGGAAAATAGATACGCAGTATTTT. Its protein product is CATSRLTGTGKIDTQYF.

This clonotype appeared a few times. The V call is TRBV6-6, the J call TRBJ1-2, with 9 nucleotides matching TRBD1. This CDR3 is built from 14 residues. Germline V gene data show CDR1 as MNHNY and CDR2 as SVGAGI (reference sequence). Unmatched junction bases numbered 10, after V lost 2 bases and J lost 12 bases. CDR3 in DNA: TGTGCCAGCAGTTACAACCGGGACAGGGAGGTTAACACCTTC. Translation: CASSYNRDREVNTF.

This clonotype has just a few counts. The rearrangement links TRBV18 to TRBJ2-4; 9 bases line up with TRBD1. V shed 5 bases and J 8 bases; nucleotides not matched to a gene: 7. CDR3 size: 14 residues. The germline V gene encodes CDR1 KGHSH and CDR2 LQKENI. The CDR3 loop reads CASSGLGQGHIQYF. As DNA, the CDR3 is TGTGCCAGCTCAGGGCTCGGACAGGGGCACATTCAGTACTTC.

The table lists this clonotype with a few counts. This sequence joins TRBV5-1 and TRBJ2-1; D ambiguous. The V gene lost 3 bases and the J gene lost 1 base, with 11 bases spanning the gap. This CDR3 contains 15 residues. Germline CDR1 SGHRS, CDR2 YFSETQ. CDR3 nucleotide sequence: TGCGCCAGCAGCTCCTCCATGATTTCCTACAATGAGCAGTTCTTC. Amino acid sequence: CASSSSMISYNEQFF.

Ten or more counts support this clonotype. The chain couples TRBV20-1 to TRBJ1-2; 7 bases are shared with TRBD1. V lost 6 bases to trimming and J lost 3 bases; unmatched junction nucleotides: 4. CDR1 is DFQATT and CDR2 is SNEGSKA in the germline V gene (reference sequence). The CDR3 is made up of 12 amino acids. CDR3 DNA: TGCAGTGCGAACAGGGGTGACTATGGCTACACCTTC. This sequence encodes CSANRGDYGYTF.

There are a few counts of this clonotype. This sequence joins TRBV25-1 and TRBJ1-1; D remains unclear. Germline V CDR1 and CDR2: MGHDK, SYGVNS. This CDR3 has 18 amino acids. V gave up 4 bases and J gave up 8 bases, with 29 bases separating them. DNA for the CDR3: TGTGCCAGCAGTGCCATATCAGGTTCGATTGATCGCCCGACAGAAGCTTTCTTT. Its translation: CASSAISGSIDRPTEAFF.

This chain joins TRBV19 and TRBJ1-1; D remains unclear. Looked up from germline, CDR1 is LNHDA and CDR2 is SQIVND (reference sequence). Trimming pared 4 bases from V and 3 bases from J, leaving 6 bases between. The CDR3 sequence is 12 residues long. The DNA for the CDR3 is TGTGCCAGTAGTAAAAGACACACTGAAGCTTTCTTT. Translating it yields CASSKRHTEAFF.

V usage is TRBV29-1 and J usage is TRBJ1-4, with D tentatively TRBD1 (5 bases). Trimming shortened V by 7 bases and J by 6 bases, and 18 bases separated the two germline ends. This CDR3 comprises 14 residues. CDR1 is SQVTM, CDR2 ANQGSEA, per germline. CDR3 protein: CSALARGLDEKLFF. The CDR3 bases are TGCAGCGCCCTGGCCCGGGGCTTAGATGAAAAACTGTTTTTT.

This clonotype showed up many times. The V and J genes are TRBV27 and TRBJ2-1; TRBD2 might be the D (5 bases). The CDR3 length is 16 residues. CDR1 and CDR2 from the germline V gene are MNHEY and SMNVEV (reference sequence). V lost 5 bases to trimming and J lost 4 bases, with 18 bases between them. DNA of the CDR3: TGTGCCAGCAGTCCAATGAGGGTCAGAAAATACAATGAGCAGTTCTTC. Protein product: CASSPMRVRKYNEQFF.

The chain uses TRBV29-1 and TRBJ2-5; possibly TRBD1 for D (6 bases). The CDR3 sequence is 14 residues long. Germline V gives CDR1 SQVTM, CDR2 ANQGSEA. The V and J ends lost 6 bases and 2 bases respectively, with 16 bases between them. The CDR3 region is CSVHAGETQETQYF. DNA for the CDR3: TGCAGCGTCCACGCAGGGGAAACTCAAGAGACCCAGTACTTC.

This clonotype has just a few counts. V usage is TRBV5-1 and J usage is TRBJ1-1; D might be TRBD1 (5 bases). Germline V CDR1 and CDR2: SGHRS, YFSETQ. CDR3 size: 17 residues. V was trimmed by 4 bases and J by 0 bases, leaving 19 bases between them. The DNA of the CDR3 is TGCGCCAGCAGCCCCCGCCCGGGACCGCTTATGAACACTGAAGCTTTCTTT. Protein product: CASSPRPGPLMNTEAFF.

CDR3 in DNA: TGTGCCAGCAGACCCGGGATCTGGGGACGAGGAGGAATGAACACTGAAGCTTTCTTT. It specifies CASRPGIWGRGGMNTEAFF. The chain joins TRBV7-2 to TRBJ1-1, with D possibly being TRBD1 (5 bases). The germline gives CDR1 SGHTA, CDR2 FQGNSA. The CDR3 is 19 amino acids. The V and J ends lost 6 bases and 0 bases respectively, with 26 bases between them.

This clonotype came up once. The chain joins TRBV10-3 to TRBJ2-3; D remains unclear. The CDR3 runs 17 residues. From germline, CDR1 is ENHRY and CDR2 SYGVKD. Between the trimmed V and J ends, which lost 2 bases and 2 bases, there was a span of 17 bases. The CDR3 DNA follows: TGTGCCATCAGTGAGGAAACCACAGCGCCTCTCACAGATACGCAGTATTTT. Amino acid sequence: CAISEETTAPLTDTQYF.

The V call is TRBV2, the J call TRBJ1-1, with a possible D match to TRBD1 (5 bases). V lost 7 bases to trimming and J lost 0 bases, with 9 bases between them. CDR1 is SNHLY and CDR2 is FYNNEI in the germline V gene. The CDR3 has 13 amino acids. CDR3 nucleotide sequence: TGTGCCAGCATGACAGCCATGAACACTGAAGCTTTCTTT. Protein: CASMTAMNTEAFF.

This sequence joins TRBV2 and TRBJ1-2, with 7 bases fitting TRBD1. There are 15 residues in the CDR3. After removal of 8 bases from V and 3 bases from J, the junction contained 12 bases not matched to a gene. CDR1 and CDR2 from the germline V gene are SNHLY and FYNNEI. CDR3 protein: CASGGRRQGDYGYTF. DNA of the CDR3: TGTGCCAGCGGCGGCCGACGACAGGGTGACTATGGCTACACCTTC.

The table lists this clonotype with a few counts. The rearrangement uses TRBV14 and TRBJ2-3; possible D gene TRBD2, 6 bases. The CDR3 is 16 residues long. Trimming took 4 bases from V and 0 from J, leaving 14 bases between them. The V gene's germline CDR1 is SGHDN and CDR2 FVKESK. CDR3 loop: CASSRLAATSTDTQYF. The CDR3 nucleotides read TGTGCCAGCAGCCGTTTAGCGGCCACTAGCACAGATACGCAGTATTTT.

The V and J genes are TRBV11-2 and TRBJ2-3, with D maybe TRBD2 (5 bases). Germline V CDR1 and CDR2: SGHAT, FQNNGV. The CDR3 loop spans 15 amino acids. V shed 3 bases and J shed 1 base, with 11 bases lying between them. CDR3 region: CASSFIVRGTDTQYF. The CDR3 region has the DNA TGTGCCAGCAGCTTCATAGTGAGGGGCACAGATACGCAGTATTTT.

The chain couples TRBV7-2 to TRBJ1-2; no firm D call. Between the trimmed V and J ends, which lost 2 bases and 1 base, there was a span of 11 bases. The CDR3 runs 15 residues. Per germline, CDR1 SGHTA and CDR2 FQGNSA. The CDR3 DNA sequence: TGTGCCAGCAGCTTATCGTCCATTATTAACTATGGCTACACCTTC. Encoded protein: CASSLSSIINYGYTF.

In its sample, this clonotype was seen a few times. The rearrangement uses TRBV5-1 and TRBJ1-1; possible D gene TRBD1, 5 bases. The V and J ends lost 1 base and 7 bases respectively, with 8 bases between them. From germline, CDR1 is SGHRS and CDR2 YFSETQ. This CDR3 is built from 12 residues. This chain's CDR3 is CASSLPGIEAFF. The DNA for the CDR3 is TGCGCCAGCAGCTTGCCAGGGATTGAAGCTTTCTTT.

The rearrangement links TRBV9 to TRBJ2-3, with D maybe TRBD2 (5 bases). Germline CDR1 SGDLS, CDR2 YYNGEE. The ends were cut back, 3 bases at V and 0 bases at J, with 11 bases in the middle. The length of the CDR3 is 15 residues. The CDR3 reads CASSGWTVSTDTQYF. In DNA form, the CDR3 reads TGTGCCAGCAGCGGGTGGACTGTGAGCACAGATACGCAGTATTTT. Complete variable domain (other parts from reference TRBV9 and TRBJ2-3): DSGVTQTPKHLITATGQRVTLRCSPRSGDLSVYWYQQSLDQGLQFLIQYYNGEERAKGNILERFSAQQFPDLHSELNLSSLELGDSALYFCASSGWTVSTDTQYFGPGTRLTVL.